A selection of T cell receptor beta chains follows, all from one sample in a study of spatial heterogeneity in lung cancer. TCRdb re-analysed the 5' RACE reads in MiXCR, keeping a single row per CDR3 protein. The sample consists of 3,500 to 5,000 distinct CDR3 sequences, around a tenth of them appearing once. This sample comprised lung tumor tissue, obtained at surgery. These receptors all come from a female donor with early-stage non-small cell lung cancer. CDR3s include the opening cysteine and the closing phenylalanine or tryptophan. A D gene is named only where the DNA matches it firmly. The listing skips clone size in some rows; elsewhere it reads once, few, many or a size class.

>TRBD2|NA|TRBV19|TRBJ2-1
TGTGCCAGTAGTAGCGGGGGGGCTTTCAATGAGCAGTTCTTC
CASSSGGAFNEQFF
>NA|medium-sized|TRBV5-6|TRBJ1-4
TGTGCCAGCAGCATAGAGAATGAAAAACTGTTTTTT
CASSIENEKLFF
>TRBD1|NA|TRBV7-2|TRBJ1-4
TGTGCCAGCAGTCCCGGACAGGGGGGTGCTGAAAAACTGTTTTTT
CASSPGQGGAEKLFF
>NA|NA|TRBV19|TRBJ1-5
TGTGCCAGTAGTAGCATACTGGCAGGGCAAGGCAATCAGCCCCAGCATTTT
CASSSILAGQGNQPQHF
>NA|few|TRBV7-9|TRBJ2-3
TGTGCCAGCAGCCAGGACAGCCCGACTTCAGATACGCAGTATTTT
CASSQDSPTSDTQYF
>NA|NA|TRBV5-5|TRBJ2-1
TGTGCCAGCAGCTCCGGGGTTTTCAACAATGAGCAGTTCTTC
CASSSGVFNNEQFF
>TRBD2|few|TRBV6-2/TRBV6-3|TRBJ2-2
TGTGCCACCGCCGGTTCGGGGGGGACCGGGGAGCTGTTTTTT
CATAGSGGTGELFF
>NA|NA|TRBV4-3|TRBJ1-4
TGCGCCAGCAGCCCCGGACTCGAAGAAAAACTGTTTTTT
CASSPGLEEKLFF
>NA|medium-sized|TRBV5-1|TRBJ2-2
TGCGCCAGCACCGACCCCCGACAGAACACCGGGGAGCTGTTTTTT
CASTDPRQNTGELFF
>TRBD1|NA|TRBV5-4|TRBJ2-2
TGTGCCAGCAGTCGGGACAGGGGTATCTCCAACACCGGGGAGCTGTTTTTT
CASSRDRGISNTGELFF
>NA|once|TRBV12-3/TRBV12-4|TRBJ2-3
TGTGCCAGCAGTTTGTTTACCGAAGATACGCAGTATTTT
CASSLFTEDTQYF
>NA|few|TRBV4-3|TRBJ2-2
TGCGCCAGCAGCCAAGAGGGAACAGCCACCGGGGAGCTGTTTTTT
CASSQEGTATGELFF
>NA|medium-sized|TRBV4-3|TRBJ1-3
TGCGCCAGCAGCCAAGTAGGCCCCGGAGTCCCTGGAAACACCATATATTTT
CASSQVGPGVPGNTIYF
>NA|medium-sized|TRBV6-1|TRBJ1-1
TGTGCCAGCACCATTTTTGTGGATTTCGGTAAGAACACTGAAGCTTTCTTT
CASTIFVDFGKNTEAFF
>TRBD2|few|TRBV20-1|TRBJ2-2
TGCAGTGCTAGAGAGCGGGGGGACACCGGGGAGCTGTTTTTT
CSARERGDTGELFF
>NA|medium-sized|TRBV1|TRBJ1-2
TGCACCAGCAGCCGACCCCCGGGGACAGGGGGAGGCTACACCTTC
CTSSRPPGTGGGYTF
>NA|medium-sized|TRBV7-9|TRBJ1-1
TGTGCCAGCAGCCCCTTCCCCGGGGGCCGGGTGGACACTGAAGCTTTCTTT
CASSPFPGGRVDTEAFF
>NA|NA|TRBV3-1|TRBJ2-3
TGTGCCAGCAGCCATGTGAGCACAGATACGCAGTATTTT
CASSHVSTDTQYF
>NA|medium-sized|TRBV27|TRBJ1-3
TGTGCCAGCAGTTTAGGTCGGGTCGGAAACACCATATATTTT
CASSLGRVGNTIYF
>TRBD1|medium-sized|TRBV7-9|TRBJ2-5
TGTGCCAGCCGGGCAGGGGGCGAGGGAGAGACCCAGTACTTC
CASRAGGEGETQYF
>TRBD2|medium-sized|TRBV4-3|TRBJ2-1
TGCGCCAGCAGCCCCGCGGGGCTAGCGGGGGAGATCTACAATGAGCAGTTCTTC
CASSPAGLAGEIYNEQFF
>NA|NA|TRBV20-1|TRBJ1-6
TGCAGTGCTAGATCGGACACACGCCTCCACTTT
CSARSDTRLHF
>NA|medium-sized|TRBV18|TRBJ2-1
TGTGCCAGCTCACCCGAGCAGGACTCCTACAATGAGCAGTTCTTC
CASSPEQDSYNEQFF
>NA|few|TRBV7-8|TRBJ2-7
TGTGCCAGCAGCTTAGCGCAAGGGCCCGGACTTAACTTC
CASSLAQGPGLNF
>TRBD2|NA|TRBV7-2|TRBJ2-2
TGTGCCAGCAGCTTTTCCTGGGGGGGTTCCGGGGAGCTGTTTTTT
CASSFSWGGSGELFF
>NA|medium-sized|TRBV3-2|TRBJ2-7
TGTGCCAGCAGCCAAGTTAACGGGACATTCTACGAGCAGTACTTC
CASSQVNGTFYEQYF
>NA|medium-sized|TRBV6-1|TRBJ2-3
TGTGCCAGCAGTGAATACCCCGACGGCGCAGATACGCAGTATTTT
CASSEYPDGADTQYF
>NA|NA|TRBV6-1|TRBJ1-5
TGTGCCAGCAGGACGAATAGCAATCAGCCCCAGCATTTT
CASRTNSNQPQHF
>NA|few|TRBV7-9|TRBJ2-3
TGTGCCAGCAGCTTACTAGAGGGATCCACAGATACGCAGTATTTT
CASSLLEGSTDTQYF
>NA|few|TRBV3-1|TRBJ1-5
TGTGCCAGCAGCATCGGCTGGACAGCACTAGTTCCCCAGCATTTT
CASSIGWTALVPQHF
>TRBD1|few|TRBV27|TRBJ2-5
TGTGCCAGCACCGACAGGGCTGGATCCCAAGAGACCCAGTACTTC
CASTDRAGSQETQYF
>NA|NA|TRBV24-1|TRBJ2-3
TGTGCCACCGCCCCTGCGGGGACAAACACAGATACGCAGTATTTT
CATAPAGTNTDTQYF